The present entry profiles one T cell receptor beta chain with its context. Autoimmune disease history or systemic immunosuppression led to patients being barred. V was trimmed by 3 bases and J by 3 bases, leaving 17 bases between them. This CDR3 spans 16 amino acids. Germline V gives CDR1 MDHEN, CDR2 SYDVKM. The data originate from a study of OX40 agonist ivuxolimab in advanced cancers. Study information: Patients undergoing dose escalation presented with hepatocellular carcinoma, melanoma, renal cell or head and neck cancer.

Using immunoSEQ multiplex PCR, the repertoire was profiled, and TCRdb retains in-frame clones only, with some absent. The sample shows some 110,000 clones, just over 90% of them seen only once. The chain employs TRBV28 and TRBJ1-1; the D is unclear. The TCR comes from an adult with an advanced solid tumor such as melanoma, head and neck, liver or kidney cancer. Sequencing used CD4+ or CD8+ T cells sorted from blood, obtained in a trial of the OX40 agonist ivuxolimab. DNA of the CDR3: TGTGCCAGCAGTTTTTATATGGGTTTGACGTACACTGAAGCTTTCTTT. Protein product: CASSFYMGLTYTEAFF.